This T cell receptor (beta chain) was identified during a study of technical replicates of blood from a handful of donors. This CDR3 is 18 amino acids long. Germline lookup yields CDR1 SEHNR and CDR2 FQNEAQ (reference sequence). The V and J ends lost 8 bases and 0 bases, in that order; junction bases with no gene match: 13. Only in-frame clones appear in the TCRdb table, and some are missing; sequencing was by immunoSEQ multiplex PCR. The sample includes some 85,000 clones, approximately 94% of them seen just once. This receptor was obtained from a human donor in good health. This chain joins TRBV7-9 and TRBJ2-3; 11 bases match TRBD2. The sequencing sample was made of T cells isolated from PBMCs. CDR3 in amino acids: CASRIPGLAEPSTDTQYF. The CDR3, as DNA: TGTGCCAGCCGAATTCCGGGACTAGCGGAGCCTAGCACAGATACGCAGTATTTT.